This entry describes one T cell receptor beta chain. Its antigen is not known. The sample belongs to a study of T cells after yellow fever vaccination. For TCR, cDNA came from 5'RACE template switching, which added a universal primer site and UMIs. TCRdb itself ran the 5' RACE reads through MiXCR, one entry per CDR3 protein. Here the sample spans hundreds of thousands of distinct CDR3 sequences, 20% to 25% being singletons. Study observations and caveats: Post-booster repertoires again held most primary-vaccination clones (approximately 96% CD4, about 88% CD8). A limited proportion of clonotypes was detected within both the CD4 and CD8 compartments.

This specimen was PBMCs, taken roughly 20 days after the first yellow fever vaccination. The sequence came from a man aged 18 to 35 who received the YFV17D yellow fever vaccine.

CDR3 region: CASSLGDSMTTNEKLFF. The DNA of the CDR3 is TGTGCCAGCAGCTTAGGGGACAGCATGACAACTAATGAAAAACTGTTTTTT. The V gene is TRBV7-9, the J gene TRBJ1-4, with 7 bases aligning to TRBD1. CDR1 and CDR2 from the germline V gene are SEHNR and FQNEAQ (reference sequence). This CDR3 comprises 17 residues. The junction had 5 bases not matched to a gene; V was cut back by 1 base and J by 0 bases.